Shown below are 23 T cell receptor beta chains from a single sample sequenced in a study of blood T cell repertoires in COVID-19. Produced via immunoSEQ multiplex PCR; TCRdb's table is partial and in-frame only. The data hold 180,000 or so clones, with about 86% observed a single time. Sequenced input: peripheral blood. These TCRs come from a woman in her 30s with active or convalescent COVID-19.

This chain links TRBV24-1 with TRBJ2-1; 8 nucleotides match TRBD2. Germline V gene sequence: CDR1 KGHDR, CDR2 SFDVKD. Trimming took 1 base from V and 7 from J; bases not matched to a gene: 11. CDR3 length: 17 residues. The CDR3 loop is CATSDLGTGGPRNEQFF. CDR3 nucleotide sequence: TGTGCCACCAGTGATTTAGGAACGGGAGGGCCCAGGAATGAGCAGTTCTTC.

The chain employs TRBV27 and TRBJ1-1; 7 bases are a match to TRBD1. V shed 5 bases and J 4 bases; nucleotides not matched to a gene: 10. Looked up from germline, CDR1 is MNHEY and CDR2 is SMNVEV (reference sequence). This CDR3 has 15 amino acids. This CDR3 reads CASSASGTARTEAFF. The CDR3 DNA follows: TGTGCCAGCAGTGCATCCGGGACAGCCCGCACTGAAGCTTTCTTT.

The rearrangement joins TRBV5-6 to TRBJ2-3; D not certain. Germline CDR1 reads SGHDT; CDR2 reads YYEEEE. The CDR3 extends over 16 amino acids. V dropped 1 base and J dropped 0 bases, with 12 bases sitting between them. Here the CDR3 reads CASSLFLPFSTDTQYF. The CDR3 coding sequence is TGTGCCAGCAGCTTGTTCCTACCGTTTAGCACAGATACGCAGTATTTT.

This chain connects TRBV3-1 (or the pseudogene TRBV3-2) to TRBJ1-2, with D possibly TRBD1 on 5 matching bases. The CDR3 loop spans 15 amino acids. V shed 0 bases and J shed 2 bases, with 10 bases lying between them. Germline loops: CDR1 LGHDT, CDR2 YNNKEL (reference sequence). Here the CDR3 reads CASSQDDRVNYGYTF. The CDR3 nucleotides are TGTGCCAGCAGCCAAGATGACAGAGTAAACTATGGCTACACCTTC.

The chain uses TRBV5-6 and TRBJ1-6; 9 bases agree with TRBD1. This CDR3 contains 14 residues. Germline-derived CDR1 and CDR2 are SGHDT and YYEEEE. V was clipped by 4 bases and J by 8 bases; unmatched bases: 4. The CDR3, as DNA: TGTGCCAGCAGCAGCGACAGGGGGTATTCACCCCTCCACTTT. Translated: CASSSDRGYSPLHF.

This chain uses TRBV19 with TRBJ2-5, with 16 nucleotides matching TRBD2. The CDR3 is 16 residues long. V lost 6 bases, J lost 5 bases, and 6 bases stayed unmatched. Germline assignment: CDR1 LNHDA and CDR2 SQIVND (reference sequence). The CDR3 region has the DNA TGTGCCAGTAGCCAAATGGGACTAGCGGGAGGGGAGACCCAGTACTTC. This sequence encodes CASSQMGLAGGETQYF.

The chain couples TRBV12-3 or TRBV12-4 to TRBJ1-1, with D possibly matching TRBD1 (5 bases). The CDR3 runs 13 residues. The V end lost 6 bases, the J end lost 1 base, and 9 bases lay between the germline ends. CDR3 coding DNA: TGTGCCAGCAGCTCGGGGGGGAACACTGAAGCTTTCTTT. Amino acid sequence: CASSSGGNTEAFF.

This clone was observed a single time. The chain has TRBV27 and TRBJ1-5; TRBD1 is a possible D gene (5 bases). Germline V gives CDR1 MNHEY, CDR2 SMNVEV (reference sequence). The CDR3 spans 15 residues. The V and J ends lost 6 bases and 0 bases respectively, with 12 bases between them. The chain's CDR3 is CASSRTGYSNQPQHF. The CDR3 nucleotides are TGTGCCAGCAGCCGAACAGGTTATAGCAATCAGCCCCAGCATTTT.

The V call is TRBV7-2, the J call TRBJ1-2; 7 bases map to TRBD1. The germline gives CDR1 SGHTA, CDR2 FQGNSA. V shed 0 bases, J shed 8 bases, and the junction held 12 bases outside the gene matches. The CDR3 totals 16 residues. The chain's CDR3 is CASSLAPAGQSRGYTF. The CDR3 bases are TGTGCCAGCAGCTTAGCTCCCGCGGGACAGTCGAGGGGCTACACCTTC.

The table lists this clone with a count of one. This rearrangement joins TRBV5-1 to TRBJ2-4; 8 positions match TRBD2. The V segment lost 0 bases and the J segment 10 bases; nucleotides outside the gene matches: 12. CDR1 is SGHRS, CDR2 YFSETQ, per germline. The CDR3 contains 16 residues. The CDR3 reads CASSLVGGGTYGIQYF. The CDR3 coding sequence is TGCGCCAGCAGCTTGGTTGGCGGGGGGACCTATGGTATTCAGTACTTC.

CDR3 protein: CASSSQKLAGVSYEQYF. CDR3 in DNA: TGTGCCAGCAGTTCCCAAAAACTAGCGGGAGTCTCCTACGAGCAGTACTTC. The V call is TRBV27, the J call TRBJ2-7; 11 positions match TRBD2. CDR1 and CDR2 (germline): MNHEY, SMNVEV (reference sequence). Losses at the gene ends were 4 bases for V and 0 bases for J; bases not matched to a gene: 8. The CDR3 loop spans 17 amino acids.

This chain joins TRBV18 and TRBJ1-5; TRBD1 might be the D (6 bases). The germline CDR1 and CDR2 sequences are KGHSH and LQKENI. V lost 2 bases, J lost 5 bases, and 13 bases lay in between. The CDR3 spans 15 residues. Here the CDR3 reads CASSPGTGGDQPQHF. CDR3 nucleotide sequence: TGTGCCAGCTCACCAGGAACGGGGGGCGATCAGCCCCAGCATTTT. Combining the CDR3 with reference TRBV18 and TRBJ1-5 gives the whole variable domain NAGVMQNPRHLVRRRGQEARLRCSPMKGHSHVYWYRQLPEEGLKFMVYLQKENIIDESGMPKERFSAEFPKEGPSILRIQQVVRGDSAAYFCASSPGTGGDQPQHFGDGTRLSIL.

The gene calls are TRBV7-2 and TRBJ1-5; the D is unclear. The CDR3 sequence is 12 residues long. V was pared by 5 bases and J by 1 base, with 3 bases between. In germline, CDR1 is SGHTA, CDR2 FQGNSA. CDR3 in DNA: TGTGCCAGCAGCCCGAGCAATCAGCCCCAGCATTTT. Its protein product is CASSPSNQPQHF.

DNA of the CDR3: TGTGCCAGCAGCTTAAGCCCCGACATCCCTAATTCACCCCTCCACTTT. Amino acid sequence: CASSLSPDIPNSPLHF. The rearrangement links TRBV7-6 to TRBJ1-6, with D uncertain. V lost 2 bases and J 6 bases, leaving 14 bases between the germline ends. Germline V lookup: CDR1 SGHVS, CDR2 FNYEAQ. The CDR3 is made up of 16 amino acids. Full variable domain (remainder filled in from reference TRBV7-6 and TRBJ1-6): GAGVSQSPRYKVTKRGQDVALRCDPISGHVSLYWYRQALGQGPEFLTYFNYEAQQDKSGLPNDRFSAERPEGSISTLTIQRTEQRDSAMYRCASSLSPDIPNSPLHFGNGTRLTVT.

The chain uses TRBV5-1 and TRBJ1-1; D is perhaps TRBD1 (6 bases). V dropped 6 bases and J dropped 1 base, with 13 bases sitting between them. Germline V gives CDR1 SGHRS, CDR2 YFSETQ. This CDR3 is built from 14 residues. CDR3 residues: CASTTTGRNTEAFF. The DNA of the CDR3 is TGCGCCAGCACGACTACAGGGAGGAACACTGAAGCTTTCTTT.

This clone came up once. The chain recombines TRBV6-6 with TRBJ2-3; D unclear. Germline values: CDR1 MNHNY, CDR2 SVGAGI (reference sequence). CDR3 length: 16 residues. Trimming cost V 1 base and J 1 base, with 12 bases left between them. This chain's CDR3 is CASSYFSGQGTDTQYF. Here the CDR3 DNA reads TGTGCCAGCAGTTACTTTTCTGGTCAGGGCACAGATACGCAGTATTTT.

CDR3 nucleotides: TGTGCCAGTAGTAGGGCCCCCCTTTGGTATGGCTACACCTTC. Protein product: CASSRAPLWYGYTF. The rearrangement uses TRBV19 and TRBJ1-2; D is unresolved. The length of the CDR3 is 14 residues. The V and J ends lost 4 bases and 5 bases respectively, with 14 bases between them. CDR1 LNHDA and CDR2 SQIVND come from the germline V gene (reference sequence).

The gene calls are TRBV9 and TRBJ1-1; 8 bases are a match to TRBD1. The germline gives CDR1 SGDLS, CDR2 YYNGEE. CDR3 size: 15 residues. The V and J ends lost 3 bases and 3 bases, in that order; junction bases with no gene match: 7. Here the CDR3 DNA reads TGTGCCAGCAGCGCCCCCGACAGGGGCTACACTGAAGCTTTCTTT. Protein product: CASSAPDRGYTEAFF.

V gene TRBV2 combines with J gene TRBJ2-7; tentatively, D is TRBD1 (6 bases). Germline V lookup: CDR1 SNHLY, CDR2 FYNNEI. V was shortened by 6 bases and J by 2 bases, with 17 bases between the two germline ends. The CDR3 consists of 15 residues. Here the CDR3 reads CASSPDRTLTYEQYF. The CDR3 DNA reads as TGTGCCAGCAGCCCAGACAGGACCCTTACCTACGAGCAGTACTTC.

This chain uses TRBV18 with TRBJ1-1; 8 positions match TRBD1. Per the germline V gene, CDR1 is KGHSH and CDR2 is LQKENI. The CDR3 is 14 residues long. The V segment lost 3 bases and the J segment 1 base; nucleotides outside the gene matches: 1. CDR3 coding DNA: TGTGCCAGCTCACCTCAGGGGGCGAACACTGAAGCTTTCTTT. This translates into CASSPQGANTEAFF.

The V call is TRBV10-2, the J call TRBJ2-1; 8 bases map to TRBD2. J gave up 12 bases and V 4 bases, and 17 bases lay outside the gene matches. The CDR3 loop spans 16 amino acids. From germline, CDR1 is WSHSY and CDR2 SAAADI. Here the CDR3 DNA reads TGCGCCAGCAGTGGCGGTCGGGCGGGTGCGGGGGGAACGCAGTTCTTC. Translated: CASSGGRAGAGGTQFF.

The genes are TRBV7-6 and TRBJ1-1; perhaps TRBD1 as D (6 bases). In germline, CDR1 is SGHVS, CDR2 FNYEAQ. This CDR3 has 15 amino acids. The ends were cut back, 5 bases at V and 7 bases at J, with 20 bases in the middle. The DNA of the CDR3 is TGTGCCAGCAGCCGTGGGACAAGGGGAATGGATGAAGCTTTCTTT. It codes for CASSRGTRGMDEAFF.

V gene TRBV19 combines with J gene TRBJ2-2; a weak D match, TRBD1 (5 bases). CDR3 length: 19 residues. Trimming cost V 3 bases and J 2 bases, with 22 bases left between them. Germline CDR1 and CDR2: LNHDA and SQIVND (reference sequence). As DNA, the CDR3 is TGTGCCAGTAGTATCGGTTTATTCCAGGGTTTTGGTAACACCGGGGAGCTGTTTTTT. Its protein product is CASSIGLFQGFGNTGELFF.